Below, 2 T cell receptor beta chains from the same sample are listed, as sequenced in a study of response to subunit inactivated influenza vaccine. TCRdb used MiXCR to reprocess the RT-PCR reads, holding one entry per CDR3 protein. The profile shows roughly 550,000 distinct CDR3 sequences, less than 25% of them singletons. These data are also associated with another study on T cells expressing NK-cell markers. According to that study: Synthesis of TCR beta cDNA relied on 5'RACE template switching carrying UMIs.

The specimen comprised CD4+ T cells sorted from PBMCs, sampled 11 to 12 days after vaccination. These receptors were obtained from a man aged 45-65 years who received an inactivated influenza vaccine.

This clonotype was detected only a few times. This rearrangement joins TRBV7-2 to TRBJ2-3; TRBD2 aligns across 9 bases. The CDR3 has 17 amino acids. The junction had 17 bases not matched to a gene; V was cut back by 5 bases and J by 8 bases. The germline V gene has CDR1 SGHTA and CDR2 FQGNSA. The CDR3: CASSQPRASGKFGTQYF. CDR3 DNA sequence: TGTGCCAGCAGCCAACCGAGAGCTAGCGGGAAGTTTGGTACGCAGTATTTT.

J is TRBJ1-2 and V is TRBV29-1; D remains unclear. The ends were cut back, 7 bases at V and 8 bases at J, with 14 bases in the middle. The CDR3 runs 11 residues. Germline CDR1 is SQVTM and CDR2 is ANQGSEA. The CDR3 is CSALGSFGYTF. The CDR3 DNA reads as TGCAGCGCCTTGGGCAGTTTCGGCTACACCTTC.